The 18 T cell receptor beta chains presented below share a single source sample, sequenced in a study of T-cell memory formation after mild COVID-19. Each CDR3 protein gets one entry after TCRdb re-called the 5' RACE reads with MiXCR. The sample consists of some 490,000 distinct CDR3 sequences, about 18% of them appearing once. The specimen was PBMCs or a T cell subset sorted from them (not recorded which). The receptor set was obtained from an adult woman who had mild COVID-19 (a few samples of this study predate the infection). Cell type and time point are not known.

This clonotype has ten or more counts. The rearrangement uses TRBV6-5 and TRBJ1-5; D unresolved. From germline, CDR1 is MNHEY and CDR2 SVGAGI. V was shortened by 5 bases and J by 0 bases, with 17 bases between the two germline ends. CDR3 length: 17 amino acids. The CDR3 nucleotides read TGTGCCAGCAGTCCGCGGATCGGTGGTTATAGCAATCAGCCCCAGCATTTT. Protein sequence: CASSPRIGGYSNQPQHF.

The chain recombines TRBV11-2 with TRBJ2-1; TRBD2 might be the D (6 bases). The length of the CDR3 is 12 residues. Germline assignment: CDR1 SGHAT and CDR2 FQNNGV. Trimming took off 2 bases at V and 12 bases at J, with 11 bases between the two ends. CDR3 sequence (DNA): TGTGCCAGCAGCTTATTAGGGACTTCGCAGTTCTTC. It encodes CASSLLGTSQFF. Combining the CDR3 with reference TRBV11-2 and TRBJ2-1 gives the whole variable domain EAGVAQSPRYKIIEKRQSVAFWCNPISGHATLYWYQQILGQGPKLLIQFQNNGVVDDSQLPKDRFSAERLKGVDSTLKIQPAKLEDSAVYLCASSLLGTSQFFGPGTRLTVL.

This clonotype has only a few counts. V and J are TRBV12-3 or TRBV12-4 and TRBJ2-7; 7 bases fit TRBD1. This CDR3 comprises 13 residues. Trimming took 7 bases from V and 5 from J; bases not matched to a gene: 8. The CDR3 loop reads CASTFTGDHEQYF. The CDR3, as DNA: TGTGCCAGCACATTTACAGGGGACCACGAGCAGTACTTC.

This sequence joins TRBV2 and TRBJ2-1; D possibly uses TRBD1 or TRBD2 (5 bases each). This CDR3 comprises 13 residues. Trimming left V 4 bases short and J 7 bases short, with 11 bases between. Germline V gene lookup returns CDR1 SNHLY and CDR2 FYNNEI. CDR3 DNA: TGTGCCAGCAGTGGACGGGACCGAAATGAGCAGTTCTTC. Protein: CASSGRDRNEQFF. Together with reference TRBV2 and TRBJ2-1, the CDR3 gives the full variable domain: EPEVTQTPSHQVTQMGQEVILRCVPISNHLYFYWYRQILGQKVEFLVSFYNNEISEKSEIFDDQFSVERPDGSNFTLKIRSTKLEDSAMYFCASSGRDRNEQFFGPGTRLTVL.

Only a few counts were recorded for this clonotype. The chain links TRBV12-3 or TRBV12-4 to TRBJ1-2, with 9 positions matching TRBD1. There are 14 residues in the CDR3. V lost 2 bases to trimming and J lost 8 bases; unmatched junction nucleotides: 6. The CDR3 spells CASSLRGTGYGYTF. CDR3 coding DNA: TGTGCCAGCAGTTTAAGGGGGACAGGGTACGGCTACACCTTC.

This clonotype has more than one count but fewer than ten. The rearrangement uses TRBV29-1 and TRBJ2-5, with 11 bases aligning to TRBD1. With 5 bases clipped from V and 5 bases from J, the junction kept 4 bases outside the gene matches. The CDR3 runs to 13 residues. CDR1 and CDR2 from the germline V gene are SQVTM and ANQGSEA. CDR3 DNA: TGCAGCGTTAGGACAGGGGGCAGGGAGACCCAGTACTTC. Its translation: CSVRTGGRETQYF. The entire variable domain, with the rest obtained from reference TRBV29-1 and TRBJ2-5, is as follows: SAVISQKPSRDICQRGTSLTIQCQVDSQVTMMFWYRQQPGQSLTLIATANQGSEATYESGFVIDKFPISRPNLTFSTLTVSNMSPEDSSIYLCSVRTGGRETQYFGPGTRLLVL.

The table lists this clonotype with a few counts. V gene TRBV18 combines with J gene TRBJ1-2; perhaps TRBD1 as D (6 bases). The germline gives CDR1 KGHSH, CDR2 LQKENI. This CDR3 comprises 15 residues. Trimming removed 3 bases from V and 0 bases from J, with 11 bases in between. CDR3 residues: CASSPLDRANYGYTF. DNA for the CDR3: TGTGCCAGCTCACCCTTGGACAGAGCTAACTATGGCTACACCTTC.

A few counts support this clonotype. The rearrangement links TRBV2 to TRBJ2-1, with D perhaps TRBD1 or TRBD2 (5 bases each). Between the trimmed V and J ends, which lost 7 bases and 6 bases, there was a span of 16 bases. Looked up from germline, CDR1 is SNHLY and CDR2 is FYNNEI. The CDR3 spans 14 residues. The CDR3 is CASKSGALGNEQFF. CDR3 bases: TGTGCCAGCAAGTCCGGGGCGTTGGGCAATGAGCAGTTCTTC.

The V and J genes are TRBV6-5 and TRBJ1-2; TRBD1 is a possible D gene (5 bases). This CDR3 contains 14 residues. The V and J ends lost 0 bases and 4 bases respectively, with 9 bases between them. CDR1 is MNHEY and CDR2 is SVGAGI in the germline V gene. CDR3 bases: TGTGCCAGCAGTTACTCGACAGAGAGCTATGGCTACACCTTC. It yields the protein CASSYSTESYGYTF.

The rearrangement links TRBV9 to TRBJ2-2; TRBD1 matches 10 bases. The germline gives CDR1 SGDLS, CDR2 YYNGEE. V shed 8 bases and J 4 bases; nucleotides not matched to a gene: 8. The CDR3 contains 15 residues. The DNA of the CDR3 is TGTGCCAGTGAACCGGGACAGGGGAGCACCGGGGAGCTGTTTTTT. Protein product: CASEPGQGSTGELFF.

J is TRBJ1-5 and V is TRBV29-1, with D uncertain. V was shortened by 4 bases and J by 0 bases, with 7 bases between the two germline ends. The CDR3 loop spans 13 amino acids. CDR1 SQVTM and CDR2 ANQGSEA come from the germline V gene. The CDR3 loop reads CSVVQSSNQPQHF. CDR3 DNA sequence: TGCAGCGTTGTGCAGAGTAGCAATCAGCCCCAGCATTTT.

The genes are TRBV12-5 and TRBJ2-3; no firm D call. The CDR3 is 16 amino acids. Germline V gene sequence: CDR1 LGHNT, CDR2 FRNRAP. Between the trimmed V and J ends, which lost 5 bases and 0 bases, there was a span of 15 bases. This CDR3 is CASGLGAHTSTDTQYF. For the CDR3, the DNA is TGTGCTAGTGGTCTGGGCGCCCACACTAGCACAGATACGCAGTATTTT.

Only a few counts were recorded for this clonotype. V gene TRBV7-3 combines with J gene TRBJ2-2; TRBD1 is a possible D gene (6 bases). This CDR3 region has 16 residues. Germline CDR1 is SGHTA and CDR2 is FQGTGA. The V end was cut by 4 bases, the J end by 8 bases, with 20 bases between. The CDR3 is CASSSSDSRAAGELFF. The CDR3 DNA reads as TGTGCCAGCAGCTCCTCGGACAGCCGTGCGGCGGGGGAGCTGTTTTTT.

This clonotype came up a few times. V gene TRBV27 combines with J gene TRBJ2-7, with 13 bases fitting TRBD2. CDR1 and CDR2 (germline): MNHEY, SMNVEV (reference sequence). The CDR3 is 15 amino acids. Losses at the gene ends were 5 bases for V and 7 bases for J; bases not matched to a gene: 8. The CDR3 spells CASSPRTSGSWEQYF. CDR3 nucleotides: TGTGCCAGCAGTCCCCGGACTAGCGGGAGTTGGGAGCAGTACTTC.

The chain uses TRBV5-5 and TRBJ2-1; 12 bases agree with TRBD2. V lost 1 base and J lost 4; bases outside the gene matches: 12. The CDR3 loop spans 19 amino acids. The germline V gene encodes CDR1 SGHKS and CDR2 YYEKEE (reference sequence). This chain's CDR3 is CASSLSFTSGRREYNEQFF. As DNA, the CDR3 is TGTGCCAGCAGCTTGAGCTTCACTAGCGGGAGGAGGGAGTACAATGAGCAGTTCTTC.

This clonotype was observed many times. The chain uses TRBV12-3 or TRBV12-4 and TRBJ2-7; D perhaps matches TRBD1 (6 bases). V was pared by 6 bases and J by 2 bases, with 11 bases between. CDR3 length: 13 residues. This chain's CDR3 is CASSRQETYEQYF. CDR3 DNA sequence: TGTGCCAGCAGCAGACAGGAAACCTACGAGCAGTACTTC.

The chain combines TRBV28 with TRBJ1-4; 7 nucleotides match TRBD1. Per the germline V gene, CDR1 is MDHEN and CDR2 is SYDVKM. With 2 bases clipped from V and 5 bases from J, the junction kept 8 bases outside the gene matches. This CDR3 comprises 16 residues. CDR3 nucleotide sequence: TGTGCCAGCAGTTTACCGACAGGGAACGAGAATGAAAAACTGTTTTTT. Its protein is CASSLPTGNENEKLFF.

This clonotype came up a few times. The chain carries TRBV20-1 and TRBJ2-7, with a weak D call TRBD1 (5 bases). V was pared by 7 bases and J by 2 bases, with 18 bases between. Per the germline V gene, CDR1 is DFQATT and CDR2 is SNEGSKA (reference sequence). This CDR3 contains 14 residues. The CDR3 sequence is CSGSQGFTAYEQYF. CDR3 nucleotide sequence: TGCAGTGGATCCCAGGGATTCACCGCCTACGAGCAGTACTTC.